The clone carrying this TCR beta chain was observed a single time. This table comes from immunoSEQ multiplex PCR, and its TCRdb copy is limited to in-frame clones, with some not included. The table lists around 100,000 clones, about 85% of them singletons. These data originate in a study of PD-L1 blockade in urothelial cancer. For the study at large: Blood samples contained a median about 150,000 T cells.

The V end was cut by 0 bases, the J end by 3 bases, with 11 bases between. The CDR3 has 15 residues. CDR1 and CDR2 (germline): LNHNV, YYDKDF (reference sequence). The gene calls are TRBV15 and TRBJ1-1; a weak D match, TRBD1 (5 bases). This receptor was taken from a man aged 45-65 years with urothelial cancer. The sequenced sample was PBMCs, obtained around atezolizumab (anti-PD-L1) treatment. The CDR3 loop is CATSREGWGDTEAFF. DNA for the CDR3: TGTGCCACCAGCAGAGAAGGGTGGGGGGACACTGAAGCTTTCTTT.